The present TCR beta chain was sequenced within a study of radiation and T cells in renal cell carcinoma. The CDR3 spans 15 residues. V was clipped by 6 bases and J by 0 bases, with 11 bases between them. CDR1 MNHEY and CDR2 SVGAGI come from the germline V gene. TCRdb's table, derived via immunoSEQ multiplex PCR, lists solely in-frame clones and lacks some. Among around 64,000 clones listed, 65% to 80% were seen once. The time point here: blood 4 weeks post-SBRT, at nephrectomy. Noted treatment: 15 Gy SBRT to primary tumor, nephrectomy 4 weeks later. The specimen was blood, collected from a patient whose treatment included radiotherapy and nephrectomy. This clonotype was sampled from a man in his 60s with renal cell carcinoma. The chain uses TRBV6-5 and TRBJ2-2; D not resolved. CDR3 protein: CASSQGYPNTGELFF. The DNA for the CDR3 is TGTGCCAGCAGCCAAGGGTATCCGAACACCGGGGAGCTGTTTTTT.